This TCR beta chain was profiled in a study of blood T cell repertoires in COVID-19. Background on the study: Acute and convalescent COVID-19 samples came from the United States, Italy and Spain. The cDNA or gDNA used as material had been derived from T cells, B-cell-depleted T cells, or PBMCs.

CDR1 and CDR2 from the germline V gene are WNHNN and SYGVQD (reference sequence). The CDR3 extends over 14 amino acids. Trimming pared 6 bases from V and 2 bases from J, leaving 8 bases between. Authors' data handling: Amplification of reference gene primers was used by the study to estimate nucleated cell counts. Assay: immunoSEQ multiplex PCR; the TCRdb copy retains only in-frame clones and omits some. V and J calls and clone size are copied from that table; D and trimming were computed from the DNA. The data show 230,000 or so clones, with 84% seen just once and around 1.5% held by the top ten. Material for sequencing was peripheral blood. The genes are TRBV10-1 and TRBJ1-6; D might be TRBD1 (5 bases). The TCR sequence derives from a woman between 35 and 50 years old who had recovered from COVID-19. CDR3 amino acids: CASSGGTYNSPLHF. As DNA, the CDR3 is TGCGCCAGCAGCGGGGGGACCTATAATTCACCCCTCCACTTT.